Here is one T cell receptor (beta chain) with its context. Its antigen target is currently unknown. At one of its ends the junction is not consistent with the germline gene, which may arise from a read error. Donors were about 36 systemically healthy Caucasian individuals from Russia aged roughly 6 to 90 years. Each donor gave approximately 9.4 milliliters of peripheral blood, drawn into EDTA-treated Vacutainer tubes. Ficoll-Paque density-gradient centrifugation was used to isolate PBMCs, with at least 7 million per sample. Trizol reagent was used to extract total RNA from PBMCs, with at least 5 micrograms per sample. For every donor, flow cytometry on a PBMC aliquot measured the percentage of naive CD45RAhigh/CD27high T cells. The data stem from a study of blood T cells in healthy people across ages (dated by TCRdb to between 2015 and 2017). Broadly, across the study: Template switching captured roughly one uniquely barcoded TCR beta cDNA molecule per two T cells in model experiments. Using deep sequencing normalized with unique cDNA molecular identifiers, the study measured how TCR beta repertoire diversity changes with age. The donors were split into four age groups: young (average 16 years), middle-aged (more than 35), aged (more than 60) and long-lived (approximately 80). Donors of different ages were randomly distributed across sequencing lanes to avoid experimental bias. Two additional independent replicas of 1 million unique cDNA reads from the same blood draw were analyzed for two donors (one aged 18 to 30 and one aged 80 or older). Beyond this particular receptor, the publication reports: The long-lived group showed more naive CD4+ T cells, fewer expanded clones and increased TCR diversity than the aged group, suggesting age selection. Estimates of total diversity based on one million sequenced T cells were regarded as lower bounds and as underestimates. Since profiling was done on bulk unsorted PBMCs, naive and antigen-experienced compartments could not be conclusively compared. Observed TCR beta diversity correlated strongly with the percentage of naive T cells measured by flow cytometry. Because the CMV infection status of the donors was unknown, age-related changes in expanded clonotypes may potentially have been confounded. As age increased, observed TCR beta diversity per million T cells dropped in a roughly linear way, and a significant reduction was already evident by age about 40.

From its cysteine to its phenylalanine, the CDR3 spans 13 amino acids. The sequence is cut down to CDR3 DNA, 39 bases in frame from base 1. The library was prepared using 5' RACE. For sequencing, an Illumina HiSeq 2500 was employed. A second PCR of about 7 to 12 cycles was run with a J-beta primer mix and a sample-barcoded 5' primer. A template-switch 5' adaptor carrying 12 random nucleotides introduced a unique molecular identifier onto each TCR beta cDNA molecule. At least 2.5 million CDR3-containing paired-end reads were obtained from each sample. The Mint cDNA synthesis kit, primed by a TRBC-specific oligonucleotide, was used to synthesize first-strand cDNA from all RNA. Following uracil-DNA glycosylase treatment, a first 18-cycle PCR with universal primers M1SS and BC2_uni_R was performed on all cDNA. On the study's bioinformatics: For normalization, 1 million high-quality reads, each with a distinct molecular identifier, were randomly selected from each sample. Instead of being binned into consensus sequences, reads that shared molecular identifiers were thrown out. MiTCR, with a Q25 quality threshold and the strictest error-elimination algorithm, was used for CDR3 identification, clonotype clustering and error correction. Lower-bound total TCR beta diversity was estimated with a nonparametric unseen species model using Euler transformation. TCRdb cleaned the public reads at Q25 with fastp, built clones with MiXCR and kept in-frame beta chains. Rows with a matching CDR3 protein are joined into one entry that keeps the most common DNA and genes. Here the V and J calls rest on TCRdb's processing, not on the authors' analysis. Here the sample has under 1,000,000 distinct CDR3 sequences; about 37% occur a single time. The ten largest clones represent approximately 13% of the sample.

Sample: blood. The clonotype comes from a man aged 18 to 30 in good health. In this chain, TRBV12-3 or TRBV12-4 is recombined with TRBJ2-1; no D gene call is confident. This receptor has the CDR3 CASSFGLYKEQFF. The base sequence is TGTGCCAGCAGTTTTGGTTTATACAAGGAGCAGTTCTTC.